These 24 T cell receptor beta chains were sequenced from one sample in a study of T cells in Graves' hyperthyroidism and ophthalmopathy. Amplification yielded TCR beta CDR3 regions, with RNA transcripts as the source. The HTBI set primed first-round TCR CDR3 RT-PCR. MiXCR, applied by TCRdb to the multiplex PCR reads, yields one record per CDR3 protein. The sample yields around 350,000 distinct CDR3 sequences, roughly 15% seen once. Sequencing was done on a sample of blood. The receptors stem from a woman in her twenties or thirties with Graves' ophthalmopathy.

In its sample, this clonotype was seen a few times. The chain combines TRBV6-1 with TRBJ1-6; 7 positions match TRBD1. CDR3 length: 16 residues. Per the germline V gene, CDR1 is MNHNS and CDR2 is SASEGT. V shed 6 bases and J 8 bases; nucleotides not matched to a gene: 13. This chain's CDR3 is CASSSIPGTVDSPLHF. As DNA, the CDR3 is TGTGCCAGCAGCTCGATACCCGGGACAGTGGATTCACCCCTCCACTTT.

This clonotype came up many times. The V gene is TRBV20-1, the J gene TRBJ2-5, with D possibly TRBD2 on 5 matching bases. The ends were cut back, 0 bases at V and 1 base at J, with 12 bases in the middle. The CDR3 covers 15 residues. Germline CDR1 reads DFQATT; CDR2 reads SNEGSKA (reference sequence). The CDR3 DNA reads TGCAGTGCTAGAGAGGCCGGGGAGCCCCAAGAGACCCAGTACTTC. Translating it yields CSAREAGEPQETQYF.

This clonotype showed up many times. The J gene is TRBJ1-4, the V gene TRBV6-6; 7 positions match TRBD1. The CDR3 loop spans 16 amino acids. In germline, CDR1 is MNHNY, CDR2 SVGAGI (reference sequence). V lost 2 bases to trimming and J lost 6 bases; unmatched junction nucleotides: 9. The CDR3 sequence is CASSYETGLLYEKLFF. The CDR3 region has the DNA TGTGCCAGCAGTTACGAGACAGGGCTTTTATATGAAAAACTGTTTTTT.

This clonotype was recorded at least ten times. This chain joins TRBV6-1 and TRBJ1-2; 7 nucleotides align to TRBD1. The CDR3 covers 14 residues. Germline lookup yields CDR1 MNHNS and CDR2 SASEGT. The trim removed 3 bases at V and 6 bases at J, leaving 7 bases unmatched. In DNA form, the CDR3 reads TGTGCCAGCAGTGACCAGACAGGGTTGGATGGCTACACCTTC. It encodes CASSDQTGLDGYTF.

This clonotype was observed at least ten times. The CDR3 region has the DNA TGCAGTGCTAGAGATGAGACAGGAGGTGCGCCCCAGCATTTT. Translating gives CSARDETGGAPQHF. This chain uses TRBV20-1 with TRBJ1-5, with D maybe TRBD1 (6 bases). V lost 0 bases to trimming and J lost 9 bases, with 15 bases between them. The CDR3 covers 14 residues. The germline V gene has CDR1 DFQATT and CDR2 SNEGSKA (reference sequence).

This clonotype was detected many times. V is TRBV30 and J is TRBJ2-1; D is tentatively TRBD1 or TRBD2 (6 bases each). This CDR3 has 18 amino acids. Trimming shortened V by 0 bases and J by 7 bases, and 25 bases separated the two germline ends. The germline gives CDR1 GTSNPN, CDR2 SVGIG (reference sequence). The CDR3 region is CAWSVSGWGAGATNEQFF. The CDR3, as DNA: TGTGCCTGGAGTGTAAGCGGGTGGGGGGCAGGGGCTACAAATGAGCAGTTCTTC.

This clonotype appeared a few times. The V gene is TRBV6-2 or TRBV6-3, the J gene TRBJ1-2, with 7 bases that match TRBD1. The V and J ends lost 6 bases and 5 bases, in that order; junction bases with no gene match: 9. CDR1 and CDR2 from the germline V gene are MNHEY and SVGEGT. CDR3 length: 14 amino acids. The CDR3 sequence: CASRETGTGYGYTF. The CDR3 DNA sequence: TGTGCCAGCAGGGAGACAGGGACTGGTTATGGCTACACCTTC.

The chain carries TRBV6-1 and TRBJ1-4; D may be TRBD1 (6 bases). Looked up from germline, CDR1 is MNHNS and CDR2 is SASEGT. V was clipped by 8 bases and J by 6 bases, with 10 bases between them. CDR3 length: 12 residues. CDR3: CASARQDEKLFF. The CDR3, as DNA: TGTGCCAGCGCGCGACAGGATGAAAAACTGTTTTTT.

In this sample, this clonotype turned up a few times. In DNA, the CDR3 is TGTGCCAGTAGTATGATCCCTCCGGGGGCCTACGAGCAGTACTTC. This codes for CASSMIPPGAYEQYF. This chain uses TRBV19 with TRBJ2-7; perhaps TRBD2 as D (6 bases). V lost 3 bases to trimming and J lost 2 bases, with 14 bases between them. Looked up from germline, CDR1 is LNHDA and CDR2 is SQIVND (reference sequence). This CDR3 region has 15 residues.

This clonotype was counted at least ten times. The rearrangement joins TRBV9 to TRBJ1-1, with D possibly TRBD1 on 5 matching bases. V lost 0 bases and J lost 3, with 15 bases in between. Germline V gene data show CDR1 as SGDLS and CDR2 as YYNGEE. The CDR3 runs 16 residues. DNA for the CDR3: TGTGCCAGCAGCGTAGCCCCGGAGGGGTCTCACACTGAAGCTTTCTTT. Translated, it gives CASSVAPEGSHTEAFF.

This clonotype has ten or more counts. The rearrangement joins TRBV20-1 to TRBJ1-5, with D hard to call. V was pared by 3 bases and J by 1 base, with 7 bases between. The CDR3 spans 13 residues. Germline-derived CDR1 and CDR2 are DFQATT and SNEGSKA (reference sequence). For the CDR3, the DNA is TGCAGTGCTAGGGGCGGGAGCAATCAGCCCCAGCATTTT. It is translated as CSARGGSNQPQHF.

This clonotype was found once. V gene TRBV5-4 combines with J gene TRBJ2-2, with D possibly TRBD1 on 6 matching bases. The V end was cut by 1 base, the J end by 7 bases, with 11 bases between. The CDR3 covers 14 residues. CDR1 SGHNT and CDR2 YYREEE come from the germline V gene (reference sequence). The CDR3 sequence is CASSLQQGVGELFF. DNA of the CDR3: TGTGCCAGCAGCTTGCAACAGGGAGTCGGGGAGCTGTTTTTT.

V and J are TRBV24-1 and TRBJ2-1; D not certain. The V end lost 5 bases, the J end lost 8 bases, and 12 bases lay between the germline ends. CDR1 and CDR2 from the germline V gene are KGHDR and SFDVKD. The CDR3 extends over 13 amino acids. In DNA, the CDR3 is TGTGCCACCAGTGGATCCAGCGCAGATGAGCAGTTCTTC. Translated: CATSGSSADEQFF.

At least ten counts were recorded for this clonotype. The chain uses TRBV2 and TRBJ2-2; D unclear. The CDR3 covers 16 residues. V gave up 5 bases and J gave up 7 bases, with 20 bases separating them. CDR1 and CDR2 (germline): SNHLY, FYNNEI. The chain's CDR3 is CASSSLGIFPDGELFF. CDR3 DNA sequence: TGTGCCAGCAGTTCCCTGGGAATCTTTCCTGACGGGGAGCTGTTTTTT. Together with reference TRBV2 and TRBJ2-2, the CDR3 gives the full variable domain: EPEVTQTPSHQVTQMGQEVILRCVPISNHLYFYWYRQILGQKVEFLVSFYNNEISEKSEIFDDQFSVERPDGSNFTLKIRSTKLEDSAMYFCASSSLGIFPDGELFFGEGSRLTVL.

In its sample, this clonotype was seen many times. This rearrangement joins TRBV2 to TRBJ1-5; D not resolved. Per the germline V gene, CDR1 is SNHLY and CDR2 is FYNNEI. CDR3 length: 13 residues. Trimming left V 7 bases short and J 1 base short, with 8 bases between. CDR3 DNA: TGTGCCAGCACACAAGACAGCAATCAGCCCCAGCATTTT. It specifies CASTQDSNQPQHF.

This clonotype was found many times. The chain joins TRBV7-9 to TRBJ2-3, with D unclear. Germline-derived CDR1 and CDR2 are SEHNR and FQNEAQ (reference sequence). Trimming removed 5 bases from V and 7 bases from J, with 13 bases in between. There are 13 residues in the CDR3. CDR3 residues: CASSRGSDNTQYF. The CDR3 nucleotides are TGTGCCAGCAGCCGTGGAAGCGATAATACGCAGTATTTT.

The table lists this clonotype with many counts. The CDR3 protein is CSAPSRHLPRNEQFF. CDR3 nucleotide sequence: TGCAGTGCACCCTCCCGCCATCTTCCACGAAATGAGCAGTTCTTC. The chain links TRBV20-1 to TRBJ2-1, with D unresolved. The germline CDR1 and CDR2 sequences are DFQATT and SNEGSKA (reference sequence). The ends were cut back, 6 bases at V and 7 bases at J, with 22 bases in the middle. The CDR3 loop spans 15 amino acids.

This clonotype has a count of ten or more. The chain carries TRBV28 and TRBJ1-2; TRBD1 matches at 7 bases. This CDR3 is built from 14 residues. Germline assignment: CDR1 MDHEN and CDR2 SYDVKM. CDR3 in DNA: TGTGGGAGTGGGACAGTTCCTTCTAACTATGGCTACACCTTC. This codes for CGSGTVPSNYGYTF.

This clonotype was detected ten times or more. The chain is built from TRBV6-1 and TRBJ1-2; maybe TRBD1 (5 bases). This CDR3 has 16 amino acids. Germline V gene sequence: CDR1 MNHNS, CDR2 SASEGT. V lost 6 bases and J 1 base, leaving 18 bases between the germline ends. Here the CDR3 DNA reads TGTGCCAGCAGCACCGGGACGGGATCTAGTAACTATGGCTACACCTTC. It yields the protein CASSTGTGSSNYGYTF.

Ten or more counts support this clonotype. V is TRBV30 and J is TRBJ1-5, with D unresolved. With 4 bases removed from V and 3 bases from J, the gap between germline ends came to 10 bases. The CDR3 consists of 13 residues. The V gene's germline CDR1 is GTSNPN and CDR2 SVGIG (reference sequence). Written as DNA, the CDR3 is TGTGCCTGGAACGTAATGTTCAATCAGCCCCAGCATTTT. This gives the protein CAWNVMFNQPQHF.

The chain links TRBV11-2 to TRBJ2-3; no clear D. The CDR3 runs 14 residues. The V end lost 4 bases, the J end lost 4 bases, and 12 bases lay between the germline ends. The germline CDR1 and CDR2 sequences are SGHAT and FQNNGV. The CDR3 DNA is TGTGCCAGCAGCTCGAGGTCGGGCGCAGATACGCAGTATTTT. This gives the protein CASSSRSGADTQYF.

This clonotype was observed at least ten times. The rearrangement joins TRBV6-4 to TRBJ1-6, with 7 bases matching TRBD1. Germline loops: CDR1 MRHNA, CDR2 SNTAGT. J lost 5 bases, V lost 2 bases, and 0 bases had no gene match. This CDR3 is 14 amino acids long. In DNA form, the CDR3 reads TGTGCCAGCAGTGACGGGACAGATAATTCACCCCTCCACTTT. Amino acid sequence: CASSDGTDNSPLHF.

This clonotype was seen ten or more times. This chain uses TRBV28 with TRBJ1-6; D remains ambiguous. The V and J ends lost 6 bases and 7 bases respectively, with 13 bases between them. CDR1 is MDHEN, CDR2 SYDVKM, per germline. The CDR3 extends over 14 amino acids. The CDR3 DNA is TGTGCCAGCAGGACGGGTGTAAGCAATTCACCCCTCCACTTT. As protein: CASRTGVSNSPLHF.

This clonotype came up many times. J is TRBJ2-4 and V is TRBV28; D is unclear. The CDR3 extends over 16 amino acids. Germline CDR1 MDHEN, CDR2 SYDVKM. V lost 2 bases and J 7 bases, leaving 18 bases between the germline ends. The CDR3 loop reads CASSLMGKWRLNIQYF. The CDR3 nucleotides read TGTGCCAGCAGTTTAATGGGCAAGTGGCGGTTGAACATTCAGTACTTC.